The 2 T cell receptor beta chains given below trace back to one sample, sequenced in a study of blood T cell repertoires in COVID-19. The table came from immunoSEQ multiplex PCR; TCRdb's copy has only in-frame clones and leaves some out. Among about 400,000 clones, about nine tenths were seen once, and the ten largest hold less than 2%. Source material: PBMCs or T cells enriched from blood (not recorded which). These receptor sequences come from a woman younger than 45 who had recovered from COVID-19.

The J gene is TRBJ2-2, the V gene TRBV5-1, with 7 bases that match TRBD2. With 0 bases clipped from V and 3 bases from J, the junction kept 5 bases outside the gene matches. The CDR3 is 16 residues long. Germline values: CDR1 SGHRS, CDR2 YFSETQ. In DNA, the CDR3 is TGCGCCAGCAGCTTGGACACTAGCGTAGACACCGGGGAGCTGTTTTTT. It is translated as CASSLDTSVDTGELFF.

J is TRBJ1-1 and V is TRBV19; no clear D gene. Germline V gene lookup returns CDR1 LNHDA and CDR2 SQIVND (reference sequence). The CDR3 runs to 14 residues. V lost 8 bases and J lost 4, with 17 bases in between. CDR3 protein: CASQAVPAGTEAFF. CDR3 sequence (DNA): TGTGCCAGTCAAGCGGTCCCGGCTGGCACTGAAGCTTTCTTT.